This T cell receptor (beta chain) was sequenced for a study of T cell repertoires in cytomegalovirus infection. For the study at large: It can be stated that public TCR beta signatures indicated CMV infection as well as a matching HLA type. Study-level points and caveats: Frequencies of public TCR beta families were cumulated, and this identified carriers of CMV plus the relevant HLA. Dominating the ex vivo response were HLA-C-restricted CMV-specific TCR beta clonotypes.

TCRdb analysed the reads with MiXCR anew, one entry per CDR3 protein. The sample contains about 470,000 distinct CDR3 sequences, approximately 40% of which appear only once. V was pared by 0 bases and J by 2 bases, with 8 bases between. Per germline, CDR1 SGDLS and CDR2 YYNGEE. The length of the CDR3 is 14 residues. About this clonotype itself: Its specificity is not known.

The clonotype originates from a human donor in good health (CMV status not recorded). Some clones in this sample may be carry-over from other donors' samples. The gene calls are TRBV9 and TRBJ2-5; a possible D gene is TRBD1 (5 bases). This sample comprised cultured PBMCs, obtained from culture after CMV antigen stimulation. The CDR3 nucleotides are TGTGCCAGCAGCGTAGGACAGCTACAAGAGACCCAGTACTTC. This translates into CASSVGQLQETQYF.